The T cell receptor (beta chain) described here comes from a study of blood T cell repertoires in COVID-19. This CDR3 region has 15 residues. The J segment lost 4 bases and the V segment lost 7 bases, leaving 9 bases of the junction unmatched. The germline V gene has CDR1 SGHRS and CDR2 YFSETQ. Methods used by the authors: Amplification with reference gene primers provided the estimates of nucleated cell counts. Libraries were prepared by immunoSEQ multiplex PCR; TCRdb keeps only in-frame clonotypes and omits some of them. V and J calls and clone size come straight from that table; D and trimming were deduced from the DNA. The repertoire holds over 70,000 clones, around 90% seen once, with about 4.3% in the top ten.

V gene TRBV5-1 combines with J gene TRBJ2-5, with 11 bases lining up with TRBD2. This clonotype was sampled from a woman of 80 years or more with active or convalescent COVID-19. Input material: peripheral blood. CDR3 nucleotide sequence: TGCGCCAGCGAGTCCGGGACTAGCGGAGCAGAGACCCAGTACTTC. It is translated as CASESGTSGAETQYF.